This is a list of T cell receptor beta chains from one sample in a study of blood T cell repertoires in COVID-19. TCRdb's copy holds only in-frame clones and misses some; the assay was immunoSEQ multiplex PCR. The sample lists roughly 420,000 clones, roughly 90% seen once, with approximately 0.96% in the top ten. The sequenced material came from PBMCs or T cells enriched from blood (not recorded which). These receptors were taken from a woman aged 30 to 39 with acute COVID-19. The CDR3 runs from the conserved cysteine through the conserved F or W. The D gene is left open where the match is weak. Size is stated for part of the rows, as once, few or many counts, or as a class when the clone is expanded.

v_gene: TRBV7-3
j_gene: TRBJ2-1
d_gene: NA
len: 16
abundance: NA
CDR3aa: CASDPGVADFYNEQFF
CDR3nt: TGTGCCAGCGACCCCGGCGTAGCGGATTTTTACAATGAGCAGTTCTTC

v_gene: TRBV5-5
j_gene: TRBJ1-1
d_gene: NA
len: 11
abundance: once
CDR3aa: CASTLLTEAFF
CDR3nt: TGTGCCAGCACCCTACTCACTGAAGCTTTCTTT

v_gene: TRBV7-9
j_gene: TRBJ2-7
d_gene: NA
len: 11
abundance: NA
CDR3aa: CASSWSNEQYF
CDR3nt: TGTGCCAGCAGCTGGTCTAACGAGCAGTACTTC

v_gene: TRBV10-1
j_gene: TRBJ1-5
d_gene: NA
len: 13
abundance: NA
CDR3aa: CASSESGGGTQHF
CDR3nt: TGCGCCAGCAGTGAGTCTGGCGGAGGGACCCAGCATTTT

v_gene: TRBV18
j_gene: TRBJ1-2
d_gene: TRBD1
len: 15
abundance: NA
CDR3aa: CASSPEDRANYGYTF
CDR3nt: TGTGCCAGCTCCCCTGAGGACAGGGCTAACTATGGCTACACCTTC

v_gene: TRBV12-5
j_gene: TRBJ1-1
d_gene: TRBD1
len: 18
abundance: once
CDR3aa: CASGLGQGGGNMNTEAFF
CDR3nt: TGTGCTAGTGGTTTGGGACAGGGTGGGGGGAACATGAACACTGAAGCTTTCTTT

v_gene: TRBV10-3
j_gene: TRBJ1-5
d_gene: NA
len: 15
abundance: NA
CDR3aa: CAISESGGWNQPQHF
CDR3nt: TGTGCCATCAGTGAGTCGGGGGGGTGGAATCAGCCCCAGCATTTT

v_gene: TRBV5-5
j_gene: TRBJ2-7
d_gene: TRBD1
len: 15
abundance: NA
CDR3aa: CASSSRDRVTYEQYF
CDR3nt: TGTGCCAGCAGCTCCCGGGACAGGGTTACCTACGAGCAGTACTTC

v_gene: TRBV11-2
j_gene: TRBJ1-1
d_gene: NA
len: 13
abundance: NA
CDR3aa: CASSLNRETEAFF
CDR3nt: TGTGCCAGCAGCCTAAACAGGGAAACTGAAGCTTTCTTT

v_gene: TRBV5-3
j_gene: TRBJ2-7
d_gene: TRBD2
len: 15
abundance: once
CDR3aa: CARSAGCGGSYEQYF
CDR3nt: TGTGCCAGAAGCGCCGGATGCGGGGGATCCTACGAGCAGTACTTC

v_gene: TRBV5-5
j_gene: TRBJ1-4
d_gene: TRBD1
len: 17
abundance: NA
CDR3aa: CASSLPGQGASNEKLFF
CDR3nt: TGTGCCAGCAGCCTCCCGGGACAGGGGGCTTCTAATGAAAAACTGTTTTTT

v_gene: TRBV28
j_gene: TRBJ2-2
d_gene: TRBD2
len: 15
abundance: once
CDR3aa: CASSLLAGVGGELFF
CDR3nt: TGTGCCAGCAGTTTGCTAGCGGGGGTGGGCGGGGAGCTGTTTTTT

v_gene: TRBV19
j_gene: TRBJ1-4
d_gene: TRBD1
len: 14
abundance: NA
CDR3aa: CASSGRGRGEKLFF
CDR3nt: TGTGCCAGTAGCGGCAGGGGGCGAGGTGAAAAACTGTTTTTT

v_gene: TRBV13
j_gene: TRBJ1-3
d_gene: NA
len: 15
abundance: NA
CDR3aa: CASSPQTGFGNTIYF
CDR3nt: TGTGCCAGCAGCCCTCAGACAGGTTTTGGAAACACCATATATTTT

v_gene: TRBV7-8
j_gene: TRBJ1-1
d_gene: NA
len: 17
abundance: NA
CDR3aa: CASSPRALTGLNTEAFF
CDR3nt: TGTGCCAGCAGCCCTAGGGCCCTCACAGGACTGAACACTGAAGCTTTCTTT

v_gene: TRBV6-5
j_gene: TRBJ2-7
d_gene: NA
len: 15
abundance: NA
CDR3aa: CASSKQAFRSYEQYF
CDR3nt: TGTGCCAGCAGCAAACAAGCTTTCCGGAGCTACGAGCAGTACTTC

v_gene: TRBV7-9
j_gene: TRBJ2-2
d_gene: NA
len: 14
abundance: NA
CDR3aa: CASSSTFNTGELFF
CDR3nt: TGTGCCAGCAGCAGCACTTTTAACACCGGGGAGCTGTTTTTT

v_gene: TRBV5-4
j_gene: TRBJ1-1
d_gene: NA
len: 13
abundance: few
CDR3aa: CASSLQGGTEAFF
CDR3nt: TGTGCCAGCAGCTTGCAGGGAGGGACTGAAGCTTTCTTT

v_gene: TRBV27
j_gene: TRBJ1-5
d_gene: NA
len: 14
abundance: NA
CDR3aa: CASSLFGSNQPQHF
CDR3nt: TGTGCCAGCAGTTTATTCGGGAGCAATCAGCCCCAGCATTTT

v_gene: TRBV7-2
j_gene: TRBJ1-1
d_gene: TRBD1
len: 16
abundance: NA
CDR3aa: CASSPRTGRMNTEAFF
CDR3nt: TGTGCCAGCAGCCCCAGGACAGGGCGTATGAACACTGAAGCTTTCTTT

v_gene: TRBV9
j_gene: TRBJ1-4
d_gene: TRBD1
len: 18
abundance: NA
CDR3aa: CASSGPKGQGSTNEKLFF
CDR3nt: TGTGCCAGCAGCGGCCCCAAAGGACAGGGCTCAACTAATGAAAAACTGTTTTTT

v_gene: TRBV9
j_gene: TRBJ2-3
d_gene: NA
len: 14
abundance: NA
CDR3aa: CASSVSGGLDTQYF
CDR3nt: TGTGCCAGCAGCGTCTCAGGGGGGCTGGATACGCAGTATTTT

v_gene: TRBV3-1/TRBV3-2
j_gene: TRBJ2-7
d_gene: NA
len: 14
abundance: once
CDR3aa: CASSLTGTTYEQYF
CDR3nt: TGTGCCAGCAGCCTTACAGGGACAACCTACGAGCAGTACTTC